Reported below is one TCR beta chain. Seattle-derived patients entered the study during active infection and were followed longitudinally. The sample comes from a study of blood T cell repertoires in COVID-19. With 8 bases removed from V and 4 bases from J, the gap between germline ends came to 14 bases. The CDR3 length is 13 residues. Generated by immunoSEQ multiplex PCR, the TCRdb table keeps only in-frame clones and is missing some. Of 250,000 to 300,000 clones in the sample, approximately 89% were seen once. V is TRBV12-3 or TRBV12-4 and J is TRBJ1-2; weak D call: TRBD1 (6 bases). The sequencing sample was made of peripheral blood. The clonotype comes from a woman in her 70s with COVID-19, enrolled during active disease. CDR3: CASATGKVYGYTF. As DNA, the CDR3 is TGTGCCAGCGCAACAGGGAAGGTCTATGGCTACACCTTC.